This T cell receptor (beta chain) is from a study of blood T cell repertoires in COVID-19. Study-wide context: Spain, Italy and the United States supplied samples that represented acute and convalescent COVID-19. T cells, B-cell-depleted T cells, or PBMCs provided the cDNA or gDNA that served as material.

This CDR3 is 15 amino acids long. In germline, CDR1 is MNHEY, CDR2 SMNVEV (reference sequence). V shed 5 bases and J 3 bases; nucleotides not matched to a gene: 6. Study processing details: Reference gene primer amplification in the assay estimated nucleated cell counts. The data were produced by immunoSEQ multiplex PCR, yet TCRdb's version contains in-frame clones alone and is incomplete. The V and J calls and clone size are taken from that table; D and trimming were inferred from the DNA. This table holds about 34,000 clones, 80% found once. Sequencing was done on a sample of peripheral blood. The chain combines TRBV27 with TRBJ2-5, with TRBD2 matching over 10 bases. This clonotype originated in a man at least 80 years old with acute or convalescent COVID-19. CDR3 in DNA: TGTGCCAGCAGTGTCCTAGCGGGGGTAAAAGAGACCCAGTACTTC. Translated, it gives CASSVLAGVKETQYF.